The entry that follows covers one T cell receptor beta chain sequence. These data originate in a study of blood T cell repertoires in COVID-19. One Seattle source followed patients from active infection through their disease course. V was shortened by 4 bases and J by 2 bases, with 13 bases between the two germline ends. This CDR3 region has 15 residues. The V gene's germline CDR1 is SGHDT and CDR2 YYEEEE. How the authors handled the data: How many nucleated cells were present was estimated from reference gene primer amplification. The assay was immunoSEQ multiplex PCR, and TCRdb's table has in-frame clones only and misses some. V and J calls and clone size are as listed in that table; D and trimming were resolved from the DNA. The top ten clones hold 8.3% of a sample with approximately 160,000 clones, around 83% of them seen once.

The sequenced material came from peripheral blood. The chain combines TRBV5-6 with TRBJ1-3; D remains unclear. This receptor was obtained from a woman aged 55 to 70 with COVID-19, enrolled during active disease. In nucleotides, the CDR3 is TGTGCCAGCAGCCCATCGTGGCAGGCTGGAAACACCATATATTTT. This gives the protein CASSPSWQAGNTIYF. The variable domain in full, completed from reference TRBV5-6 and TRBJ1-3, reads DAGVTQSPTHLIKTRGQQVTLRCSPKSGHDTVSWYQQALGQGPQFIFQYYEEEERQRGNFPDRFSGHQFPNYSSELNVNALLLGDSALYLCASSPSWQAGNTIYFGEGSWLTVV.